This T cell receptor beta chain is drawn from a study of blood T cells in healthy people across ages. Overall study findings and caveats: Age brought a roughly linear fall in TCR beta diversity measured per million T cells.

This CDR3 has 14 residues. Germline CDR1 reads SEHNR; CDR2 reads FQNEAQ (reference sequence). V lost 2 bases and J lost 0, with 7 bases in between. For the second PCR, which ran for about 6 to 11 cycles, a sample-barcoded 5' primer and a J-beta primer mix were used. Tags on each cDNA molecule came from a template-switch adaptor with 12 random nucleotides. TCRdb fed the 5' RACE reads into MiXCR, producing one record per CDR3 protein. The table shows approximately 690,000 distinct CDR3 sequences, with 58% occurring only once. Regarding this clonotype: What it binds is unknown.

The chain employs TRBV7-9 and TRBJ2-5; D is uncertain. Sequencing used blood. The clonotype was recovered from a man between 60 and 70 years old in good health. This chain's CDR3 is CASSLTVNQETQYF. DNA for the CDR3: TGTGCCAGCAGCTTAACGGTCAACCAAGAGACCCAGTACTTC.